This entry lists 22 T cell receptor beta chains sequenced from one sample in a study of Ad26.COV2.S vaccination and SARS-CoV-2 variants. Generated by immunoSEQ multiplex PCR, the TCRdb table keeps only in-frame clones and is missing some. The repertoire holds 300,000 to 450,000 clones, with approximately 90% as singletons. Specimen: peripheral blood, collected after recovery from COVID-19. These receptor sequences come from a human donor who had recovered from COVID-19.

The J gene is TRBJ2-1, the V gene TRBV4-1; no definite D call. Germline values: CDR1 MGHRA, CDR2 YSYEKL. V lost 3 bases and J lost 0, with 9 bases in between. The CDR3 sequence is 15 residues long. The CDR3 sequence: CASSQGHSSYNEQFF. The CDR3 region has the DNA TGCGCCAGCAGCCAGGGCCATAGCTCCTACAATGAGCAGTTCTTC.

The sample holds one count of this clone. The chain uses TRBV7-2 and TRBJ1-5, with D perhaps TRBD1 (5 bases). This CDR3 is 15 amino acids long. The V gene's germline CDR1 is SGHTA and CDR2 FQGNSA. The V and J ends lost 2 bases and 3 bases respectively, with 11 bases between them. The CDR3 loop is CASSLRQSYNQPQHF. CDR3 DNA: TGTGCCAGCAGCTTAAGACAGAGTTACAATCAGCCCCAGCATTTT.

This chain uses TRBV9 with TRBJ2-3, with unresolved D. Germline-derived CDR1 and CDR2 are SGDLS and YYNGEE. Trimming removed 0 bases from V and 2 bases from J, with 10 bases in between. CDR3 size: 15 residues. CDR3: CASSVDGRFTDTQYF. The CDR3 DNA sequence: TGTGCCAGCAGCGTAGATGGCCGTTTCACAGATACGCAGTATTTT. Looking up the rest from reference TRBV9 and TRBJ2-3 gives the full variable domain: DSGVTQTPKHLITATGQRVTLRCSPRSGDLSVYWYQQSLDQGLQFLIQYYNGEERAKGNILERFSAQQFPDLHSELNLSSLELGDSALYFCASSVDGRFTDTQYFGPGTRLTVL.

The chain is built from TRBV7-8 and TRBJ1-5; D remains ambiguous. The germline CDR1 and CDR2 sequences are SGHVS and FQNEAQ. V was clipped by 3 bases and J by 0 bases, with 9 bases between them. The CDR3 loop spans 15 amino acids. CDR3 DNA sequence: TGTGCCAGCAGCTTGGGGAGATATAGCAATCAGCCCCAGCATTTT. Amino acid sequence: CASSLGRYSNQPQHF.

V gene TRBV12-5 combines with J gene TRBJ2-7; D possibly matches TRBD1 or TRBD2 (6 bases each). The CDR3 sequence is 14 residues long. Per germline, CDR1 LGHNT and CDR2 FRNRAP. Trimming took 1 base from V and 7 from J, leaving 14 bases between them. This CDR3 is CASGLDWGAWEQYF. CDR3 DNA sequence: TGTGCTAGTGGTTTGGACTGGGGGGCCTGGGAGCAGTACTTC. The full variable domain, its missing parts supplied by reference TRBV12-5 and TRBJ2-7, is DARVTQTPRHKVTEMGQEVTMRCQPILGHNTVFWYRQTMMQGLELLAYFRNRAPLDDSGMPKDRFSAEMPDATLATLKIQPSEPRDSAVYFCASGLDWGAWEQYFGPGTRLTVT.

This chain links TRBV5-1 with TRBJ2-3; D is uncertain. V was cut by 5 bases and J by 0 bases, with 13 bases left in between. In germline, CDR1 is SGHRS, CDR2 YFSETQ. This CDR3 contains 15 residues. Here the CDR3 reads CASSRERASTDTQYF. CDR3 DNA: TGCGCCAGCAGTCGAGAAAGGGCTAGCACAGATACGCAGTATTTT.

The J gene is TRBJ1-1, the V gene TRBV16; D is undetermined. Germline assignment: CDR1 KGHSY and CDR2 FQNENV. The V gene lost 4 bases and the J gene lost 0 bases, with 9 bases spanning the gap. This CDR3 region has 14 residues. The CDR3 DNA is TGTGCCAGCAGCCCACCTCAGCTGAACACTGAAGCTTTCTTT. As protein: CASSPPQLNTEAFF.

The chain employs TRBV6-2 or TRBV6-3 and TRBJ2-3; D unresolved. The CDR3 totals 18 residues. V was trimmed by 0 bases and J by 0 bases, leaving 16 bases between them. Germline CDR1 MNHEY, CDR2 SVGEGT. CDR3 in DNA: TGTGCCAGCAGTTACTCGACTTGGCAAAGCCTTAGCACAGATACGCAGTATTTT. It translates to CASSYSTWQSLSTDTQYF.

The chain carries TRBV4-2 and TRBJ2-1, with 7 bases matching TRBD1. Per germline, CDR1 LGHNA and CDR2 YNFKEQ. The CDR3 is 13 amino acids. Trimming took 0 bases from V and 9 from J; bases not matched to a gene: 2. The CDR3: CASSQETGIEQFF. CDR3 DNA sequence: TGTGCCAGCAGCCAAGAGACAGGGATTGAGCAGTTCTTC.

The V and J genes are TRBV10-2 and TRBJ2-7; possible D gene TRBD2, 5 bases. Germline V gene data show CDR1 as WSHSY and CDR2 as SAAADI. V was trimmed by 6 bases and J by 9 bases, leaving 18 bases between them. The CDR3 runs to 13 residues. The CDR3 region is CASSVKVEGGQYF. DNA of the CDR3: TGCGCCAGCAGCGTGAAGGTAGAGGGTGGGCAGTACTTC.

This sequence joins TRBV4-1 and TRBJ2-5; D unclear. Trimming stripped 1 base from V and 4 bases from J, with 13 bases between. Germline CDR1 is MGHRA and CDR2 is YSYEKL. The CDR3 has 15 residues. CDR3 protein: CASSQVPISGETQYF. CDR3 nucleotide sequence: TGCGCCAGCAGCCAAGTTCCGATTAGTGGAGAGACCCAGTACTTC.

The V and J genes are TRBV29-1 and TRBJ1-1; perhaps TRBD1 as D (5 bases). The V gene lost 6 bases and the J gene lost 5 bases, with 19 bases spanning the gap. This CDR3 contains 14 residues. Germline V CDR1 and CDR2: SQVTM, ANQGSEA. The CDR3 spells CSVDPTARGTEAFF. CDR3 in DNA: TGCAGCGTAGACCCGACAGCGAGAGGGACTGAAGCTTTCTTT.

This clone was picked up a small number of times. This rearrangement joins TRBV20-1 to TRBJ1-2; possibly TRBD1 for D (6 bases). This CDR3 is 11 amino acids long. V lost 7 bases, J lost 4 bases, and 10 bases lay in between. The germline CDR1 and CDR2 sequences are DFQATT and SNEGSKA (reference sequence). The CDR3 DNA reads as TGCAGTGTGGGGGCCTTCTATGGCTACACCTTC. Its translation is CSVGAFYGYTF.

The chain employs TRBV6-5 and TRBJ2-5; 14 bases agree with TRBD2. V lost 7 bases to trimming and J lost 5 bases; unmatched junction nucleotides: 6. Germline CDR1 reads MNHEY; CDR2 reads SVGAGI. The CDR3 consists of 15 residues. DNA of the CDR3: TGTGCCAGCATGACTAGCGGGGGGGCCCGGGAGACCCAGTACTTC. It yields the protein CASMTSGGARETQYF.

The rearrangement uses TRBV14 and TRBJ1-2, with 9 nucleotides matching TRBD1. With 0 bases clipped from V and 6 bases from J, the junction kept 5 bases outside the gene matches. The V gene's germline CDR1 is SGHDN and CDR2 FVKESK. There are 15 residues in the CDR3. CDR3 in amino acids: CASSQEATGGHGYTF. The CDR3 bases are TGTGCCAGCAGCCAAGAAGCCACAGGGGGCCATGGCTACACCTTC.

CDR3 in amino acids: CASSLVGAGTDTQYF. For the CDR3, the DNA is TGCGCCAGCAGCTTGGTCGGGGCGGGTACGGATACGCAGTATTTT. This rearrangement joins TRBV5-1 to TRBJ2-3; D is possibly TRBD1 or TRBD2 (5 bases each). V dropped 0 bases and J dropped 6 bases, with 14 bases sitting between them. This CDR3 comprises 15 residues. Germline assignment: CDR1 SGHRS and CDR2 YFSETQ. The full variable domain, in which reference TRBV5-1 and TRBJ2-3 provide the parts outside the CDR3, is KAGVTQTPRYLIKTRGQQVTLSCSPISGHRSVSWYQQTPGQGLQFLFEYFSETQRNKGNFPGRFSGRQFSNSRSEMNVSTLELGDSALYLCASSLVGAGTDTQYFGPGTRLTVL.

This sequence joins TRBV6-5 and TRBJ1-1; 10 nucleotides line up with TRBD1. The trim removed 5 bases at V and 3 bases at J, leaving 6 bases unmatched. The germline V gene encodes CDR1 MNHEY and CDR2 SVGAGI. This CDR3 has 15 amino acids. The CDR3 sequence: CASSRQGAWDTEAFF. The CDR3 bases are TGTGCCAGCAGTCGACAGGGGGCTTGGGACACTGAAGCTTTCTTT.

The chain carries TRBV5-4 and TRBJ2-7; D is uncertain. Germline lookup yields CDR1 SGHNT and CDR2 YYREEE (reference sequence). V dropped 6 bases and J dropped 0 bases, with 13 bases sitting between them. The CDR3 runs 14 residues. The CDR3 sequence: CASTPSGSSYEQYF. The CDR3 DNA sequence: TGTGCCAGCACCCCCTCTGGTAGCTCCTACGAGCAGTACTTC.

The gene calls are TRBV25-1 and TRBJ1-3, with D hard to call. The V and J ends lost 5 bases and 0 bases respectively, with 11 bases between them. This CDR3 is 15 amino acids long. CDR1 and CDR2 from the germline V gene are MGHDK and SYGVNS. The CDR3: CASSQAAFSGNTIYF. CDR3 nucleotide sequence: TGTGCCAGCAGTCAGGCAGCCTTCTCTGGAAACACCATATATTTT.

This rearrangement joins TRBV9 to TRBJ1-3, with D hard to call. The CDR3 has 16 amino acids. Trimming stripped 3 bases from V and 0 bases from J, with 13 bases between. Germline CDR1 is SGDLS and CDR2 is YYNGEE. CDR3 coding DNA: TGTGCCAGCAGCGCCCGAAAGAAGAGCTCTGGAAACACCATATATTTT. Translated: CASSARKKSSGNTIYF. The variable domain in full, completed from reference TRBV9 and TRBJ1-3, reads DSGVTQTPKHLITATGQRVTLRCSPRSGDLSVYWYQQSLDQGLQFLIQYYNGEERAKGNILERFSAQQFPDLHSELNLSSLELGDSALYFCASSARKKSSGNTIYFGEGSWLTVV.

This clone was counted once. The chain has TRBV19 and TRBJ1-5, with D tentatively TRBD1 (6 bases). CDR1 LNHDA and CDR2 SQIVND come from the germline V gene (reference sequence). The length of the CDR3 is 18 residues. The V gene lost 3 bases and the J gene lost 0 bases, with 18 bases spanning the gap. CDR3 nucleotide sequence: TGTGCCAGTAGTATTGAGACAGGAGGGGTCCTTAGCAATCAGCCCCAGCATTTT. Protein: CASSIETGGVLSNQPQHF. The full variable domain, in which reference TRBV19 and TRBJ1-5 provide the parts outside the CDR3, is DGGITQSPKYLFRKEGQNVTLSCEQNLNHDAMYWYRQDPGQGLRLIYYSQIVNDFQKGDIAEGYSVSREKKESFPLTVTSAQKNPTAFYLCASSIETGGVLSNQPQHFGDGTRLSIL.

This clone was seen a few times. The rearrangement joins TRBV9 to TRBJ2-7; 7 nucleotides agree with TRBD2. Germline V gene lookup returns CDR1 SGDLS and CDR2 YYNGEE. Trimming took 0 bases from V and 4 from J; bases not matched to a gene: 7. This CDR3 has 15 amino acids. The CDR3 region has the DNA TGTGCCAGCAGCGTAGGCGGGACTACCCTGTACGAGCAGTACTTC. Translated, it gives CASSVGGTTLYEQYF.